Included here is one T cell receptor (beta chain) sequence, with context. Its antigen is as yet unknown. The data were taken from a study of long-term antiretroviral therapy in people with HIV. Each participant with HIV received care in the United States. It was version v3.0 of the immunoSEQ assay that was run at survey level. The assay was immunoSEQ multiplex PCR, and TCRdb's table has in-frame clones only and misses some. The sample holds 25,000 to 30,000 clones, just over 90% seen once. Study-wide findings and caveats: Possibly under older ART regimens, blood was drawn between about 2003 and 2018. Transplant donor controls retained higher diversity, though diversity increased after ART. Information pertaining to ART adherence, viral resistance or therapeutic modifications was not obtained.

J gave up 8 bases and V 2 bases, and 0 bases lay outside the gene matches. The CDR3 covers 12 residues. CDR1 is SGHVS and CDR2 is FQNEAQ in the germline V gene. Sequenced here: unsorted PBMCs, sampled 3.1 years after starting antiretroviral therapy. The gene calls are TRBV7-8 and TRBJ2-1, with TRBD2 matching over 7 bases. The sequence came from a man younger than 35 with HIV. The CDR3 bases are TGTGCCAGCAGCTTACGGGGGGATGAGCAGTTCTTC. Translated, it gives CASSLRGDEQFF.